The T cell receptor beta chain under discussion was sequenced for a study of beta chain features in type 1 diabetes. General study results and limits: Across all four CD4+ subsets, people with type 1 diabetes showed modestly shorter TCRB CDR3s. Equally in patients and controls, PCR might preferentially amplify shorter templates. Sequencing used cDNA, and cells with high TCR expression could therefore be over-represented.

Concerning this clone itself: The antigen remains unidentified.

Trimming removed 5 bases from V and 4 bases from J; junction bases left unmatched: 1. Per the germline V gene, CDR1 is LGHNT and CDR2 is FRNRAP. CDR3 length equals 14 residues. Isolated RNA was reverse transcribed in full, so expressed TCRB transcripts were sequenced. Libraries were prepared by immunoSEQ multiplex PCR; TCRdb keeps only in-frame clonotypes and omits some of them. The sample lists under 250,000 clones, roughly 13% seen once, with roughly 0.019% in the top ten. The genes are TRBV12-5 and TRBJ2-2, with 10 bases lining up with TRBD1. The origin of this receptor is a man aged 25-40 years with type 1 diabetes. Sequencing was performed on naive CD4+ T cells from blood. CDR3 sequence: CASGGTGATGELFF. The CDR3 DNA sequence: TGTGCTAGTGGTGGGACAGGGGCCACCGGGGAGCTGTTTTTT. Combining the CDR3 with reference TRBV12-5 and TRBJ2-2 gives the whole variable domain DARVTQTPRHKVTEMGQEVTMRCQPILGHNTVFWYRQTMMQGLELLAYFRNRAPLDDSGMPKDRFSAEMPDATLATLKIQPSEPRDSAVYFCASGGTGATGELFFGEGSRLTVL.